In this sample, the clone carrying this T cell receptor beta chain turned up a few times. This sample's time point: patch test 1, 2 weeks after DPC sensitization. The treatment was: therapeutic diphenylcyclopropenone sensitization with weekly scalp DPC. The entry originates in a study of human T cells and chemical hapten exposure. Single cDNA molecules in the library carried unique molecular identifiers attached during preparation. TCRdb ran MiXCR on the RACE reads and lists one entry per CDR3 protein. The table has roughly 98,000 distinct CDR3 sequences, around 12% seen once. This TCR came from a woman aged 40 to 50 with alopecia areata. Some clones in this sample may be carry-over from other donors' samples. Sequences were derived from whole blood, sampled in connection with sensitization to the hapten diphenylcyclopropenone (DPC).

The CDR3 coding sequence is TGTGCCAGCAGATCCACAGGGTCACTAGCCAAAAACATTCAGTACTTC. Protein product: CASRSTGSLAKNIQYF. The chain has TRBV28 and TRBJ2-4, with D maybe TRBD1 (6 bases). The CDR3 consists of 16 residues. Trimming removed 6 bases at V and 0 bases at J, with 15 bases between. Germline values: CDR1 MDHEN, CDR2 SYDVKM.